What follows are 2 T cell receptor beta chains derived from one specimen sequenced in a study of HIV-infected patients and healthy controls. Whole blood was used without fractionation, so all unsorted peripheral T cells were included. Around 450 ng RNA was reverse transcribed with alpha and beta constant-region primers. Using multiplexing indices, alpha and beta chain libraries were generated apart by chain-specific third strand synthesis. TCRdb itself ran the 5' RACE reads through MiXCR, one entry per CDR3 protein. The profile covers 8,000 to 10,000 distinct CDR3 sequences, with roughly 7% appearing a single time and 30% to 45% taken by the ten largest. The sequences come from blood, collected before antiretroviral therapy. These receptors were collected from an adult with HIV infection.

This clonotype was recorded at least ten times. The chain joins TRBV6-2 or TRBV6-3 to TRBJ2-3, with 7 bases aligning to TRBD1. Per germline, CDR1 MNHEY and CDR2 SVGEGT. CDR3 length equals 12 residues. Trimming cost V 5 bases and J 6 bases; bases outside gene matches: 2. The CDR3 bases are TGTGCCAGCAGTAACAGGGGCGATACGCAGTATTTT. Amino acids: CASSNRGDTQYF.

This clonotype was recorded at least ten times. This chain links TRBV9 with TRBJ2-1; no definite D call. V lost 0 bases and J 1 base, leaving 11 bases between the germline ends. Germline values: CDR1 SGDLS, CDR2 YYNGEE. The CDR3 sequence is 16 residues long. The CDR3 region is CASSVDLFPSYNEQFF. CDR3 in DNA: TGTGCCAGCAGCGTAGATCTCTTCCCTTCCTACAATGAGCAGTTCTTC.